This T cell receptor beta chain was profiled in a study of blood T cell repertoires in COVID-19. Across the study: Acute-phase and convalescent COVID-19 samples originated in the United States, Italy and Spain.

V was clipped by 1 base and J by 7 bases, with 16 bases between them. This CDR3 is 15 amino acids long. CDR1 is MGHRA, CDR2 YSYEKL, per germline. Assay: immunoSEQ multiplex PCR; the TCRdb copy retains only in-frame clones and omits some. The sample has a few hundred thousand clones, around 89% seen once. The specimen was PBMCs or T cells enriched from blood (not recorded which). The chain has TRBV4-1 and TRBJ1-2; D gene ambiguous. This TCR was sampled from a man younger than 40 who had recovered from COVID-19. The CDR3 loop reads CASSQVGGSSGGYTF. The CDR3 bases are TGCGCCAGCAGCCAAGTGGGAGGGTCTTCTGGTGGCTACACCTTC.